Following are 9 T cell receptor beta chains from one sample sequenced in a study of blood T cell repertoires in acute mononucleosis. Time point noted: acute infectious mononucleosis, at clinical presentation within 2 weeks of symptom onset (visit 1). The data were produced by immunoSEQ multiplex PCR, yet TCRdb's version contains in-frame clones alone and is incomplete. The sample yields approximately 2,300 clones, around 63% seen once. General study results and limits: GLC-BM selection appeared to involve both TCR alpha and beta chains.

The starting material was EBV GLC epitope tetramer+ CD8+ T cells sorted from PBMCs, obtained during acute infectious mononucleosis. Subset given: CD8 T cells binding tetramer with EBV BMLF1 280-288 peptide (GLC-BM). These receptors were collected from a woman younger than 30 with infectious mononucleosis caused by EBV.

This clone is labeled large. The V and J genes are TRBV4-1 and TRBJ1-6; TRBD1 matches at 8 bases. J gave up 14 bases and V 3 bases, and 15 bases lay outside the gene matches. The CDR3 sequence is 16 residues long. CDR1 is MGHRA and CDR2 is YSYEKL in the germline V gene. The CDR3: CASSQTTGEVQFTLHF. CDR3 nucleotides: TGCGCCAGCAGCCAGACGACAGGGGAGGTCCAATTCACCCTCCACTTT.

Details on this clone: This likely came from a read error, as a far larger clone is one base away. The CDR3 here is CASSLIASGVAGEQFF. CDR3 DNA sequence: TGTGCCAGCAGCTTAATCGCTAGCGGTGTAGCAGGTGAGCAGTTCTTC. J is TRBJ2-1 and V is TRBV7-6; 7 nucleotides match TRBD2. Germline trimming cut 2 bases from V and 9 bases from J; bases unmatched to any gene: 13. The CDR3 sequence is 16 residues long. Germline V gives CDR1 SGHVS, CDR2 FNYEAQ.

This clone was recorded a few times. A read error is the likely source, as a far larger clone sits one nucleotide away. This chain links TRBV1 with TRBJ1-6; the table's D call, TRBD1, was not checked against the DNA. TRBV1 is a pseudogene locus. This CDR3 is 16 amino acids long. DNA of the CDR3: TGCACCAGCAGCCAGACGACAGGGGAGGTCCAATTCACCCTCCACTTT. Translation: CTSSQTTGEVQFTLHF.

This clone was picked up one time. V is TRBV21-1 and J is TRBJ2-1; the tabulated D call, TRBD2, remains unverified against the DNA. TRBV21-1 is labeled a pseudogene. The CDR3 covers 18 residues. CDR3 DNA sequence: TGTGCCAGCAGCTTAGCGGGAATAGCAGGTACGGCCTACAATGAGCAGTTCTTC. Protein sequence: CASSLAGIAGTAYNEQFF.

The V gene is TRBV11-2, the J gene TRBJ2-7; 11 nucleotides line up with TRBD2. The CDR3 is 15 amino acids. Losses at the gene ends were 7 bases for V and 6 bases for J; bases not matched to a gene: 11. In germline, CDR1 is SGHAT, CDR2 FQNNGV. The CDR3 nucleotides are TGTGCCAGCAATAGGGGACTAGCGGTTCCCGGCGAGCAGTACTTC. This codes for CASNRGLAVPGEQYF. Combining the CDR3 with reference TRBV11-2 and TRBJ2-7 gives the whole variable domain EAGVAQSPRYKIIEKRQSVAFWCNPISGHATLYWYQQILGQGPKLLIQFQNNGVVDDSQLPKDRFSAERLKGVDSTLKIQPAKLEDSAVYLCASNRGLAVPGEQYFGPGTRLTVT.

This clone has a single count. The chain has TRBV7-2 and TRBJ2-7; 7 positions agree with TRBD1. The trim removed 7 bases at V and 2 bases at J, leaving 8 bases unmatched. Germline CDR1 SGHTA, CDR2 FQGNSA. This CDR3 is built from 14 residues. CDR3 amino acids: CASNPPGQTYEQYF. In nucleotides, the CDR3 is TGTGCCAGCAACCCCCCGGGACAGACCTACGAGCAGTACTTC.

This clone was recorded a few times. A read error may produce the germline difference seen at one junction end. V gene TRBV10-3 combines with J gene TRBJ2-7, with D perhaps being TRBD1 or TRBD2 (5 bases each). CDR1 and CDR2 (germline): ENHRY, SYGVKD. This CDR3 contains 16 residues. The CDR3 DNA sequence: TGTGCCAGCAGTTACTCGCCCCGGGACCCAGCCTACGAGCAGTACTTC. Amino acid sequence: CASSYSPRDPAYEQYF.

The rearrangement links TRBV9 to TRBJ2-7; no definite D call. With 6 bases removed from V and 0 bases from J, the gap between germline ends came to 13 bases. Germline V lookup: CDR1 SGDLS, CDR2 YYNGEE. The CDR3 sequence is 14 residues long. CDR3 coding DNA: TGTGCCAGCACCCATCGAGGTTACTCCTACGAGCAGTACTTC. Its translation is CASTHRGYSYEQYF.

This clone was picked up one time. A far larger clone is only one base removed, so a read error is likely. This chain connects TRBV13 to TRBJ2-1; D is possibly TRBD2 (5 bases). The CDR3 totals 14 residues. Germline V gene sequence: CDR1 PRHDT, CDR2 FYEKMQ (reference sequence). CDR3 sequence reads: CASSFRTGYNKQFF. The CDR3 DNA sequence: TGTGCCAGCAGCTTCCGGACGGGGTACAATAAGCAGTTCTTC.